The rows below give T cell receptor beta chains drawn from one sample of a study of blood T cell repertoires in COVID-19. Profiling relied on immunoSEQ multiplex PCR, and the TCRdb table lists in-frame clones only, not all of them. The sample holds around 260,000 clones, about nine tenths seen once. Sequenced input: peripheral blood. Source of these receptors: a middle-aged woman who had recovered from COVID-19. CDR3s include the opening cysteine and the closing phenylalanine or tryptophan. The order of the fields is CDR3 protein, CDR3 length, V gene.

CDR3 protein: CASSVQGPSYEQYF
CDR3 length: 14
V gene: TRBV2

CDR3 protein: CASSSQGLWIF
CDR3 length: 11
V gene: TRBV28

CDR3 protein: CALWGHGYTF
CDR3 length: 10
V gene: TRBV30

CDR3 protein: CASSSAGGLDEQFF
CDR3 length: 14
V gene: TRBV13

CDR3 protein: CATSDLSETQYF
CDR3 length: 12
V gene: TRBV24-1

CDR3 protein: CASSESWAESGYTF
CDR3 length: 14
V gene: TRBV25-1

CDR3 protein: CASSKLAEIQETQYF
CDR3 length: 15
V gene: TRBV28

CDR3 protein: CASSPQRELFYEQYF
CDR3 length: 15
V gene: TRBV9

CDR3 protein: CASSGQVGYTF
CDR3 length: 11
V gene: TRBV2

CDR3 protein: CASSLGRGTSGSSYEQYF
CDR3 length: 18
V gene: TRBV5-1